These 22 T cell receptor beta chains came from one sample sequenced in a study of cytomegalovirus exposure and HLA in healthy donors. The PCR made use of 60 Vbeta and 13 Jbeta primers. TCRdb's copy holds only in-frame clones and misses some; the assay was immunoSEQ multiplex PCR. Of roughly 98,000 clones in the sample, about four fifths are singletons; the top ten hold around an eighth. Source material: PBMCs. Source of these receptors: a woman aged 70 to 79 in good health and CMV-seropositive.

To note about this clone: The junction departs from germline at one end; a sequencing error may be responsible. The chain links TRBV7-2 to TRBJ2-7; 8 bases map to TRBD2. CDR1 is SGHTA and CDR2 is FQGNSA in the germline V gene. This CDR3 region has 13 residues. The CDR3 here is CASSPTGSGNPGF. The CDR3 DNA reads TGTGCCAGCAGCCCCACAGGTAGCGGGAACCCTGGCTTC.

This chain links TRBV12-5 with TRBJ2-7; 7 bases align to TRBD1. The germline gives CDR1 LGHNT, CDR2 FRNRAP. J lost 3 bases, V lost 2 bases, and 16 bases had no gene match. The CDR3 is 18 amino acids. The DNA of the CDR3 is TGTGCTAGTGGTTTGACACAGTCGACGGGACAGTCCCGCTACGAGCAGTACTTC. Its protein is CASGLTQSTGQSRYEQYF.

The V gene is TRBV7-2, the J gene TRBJ2-1; TRBD2 matches 8 bases. Germline values: CDR1 SGHTA, CDR2 FQGNSA. The CDR3 loop spans 13 amino acids. The V and J ends lost 4 bases and 6 bases, in that order; junction bases with no gene match: 2. In DNA form, the CDR3 reads TGTGCCAGCAGCTCCGGGGGGGGCAATGAGCAGTTCTTC. Protein sequence: CASSSGGGNEQFF.

This clone was observed a single time. The chain joins TRBV10-3 to TRBJ1-2; D is undetermined. The V end was cut by 3 bases, the J end by 0 bases, with 8 bases between. The CDR3 runs to 14 residues. Germline CDR1 and CDR2: ENHRY and SYGVKD. The CDR3 loop is CAISEISANYGYTF. The CDR3 bases are TGTGCCATCAGTGAAATCTCCGCTAACTATGGCTACACCTTC.

This clone was seen more than once but under ten times. This chain connects TRBV30 to TRBJ2-5, with D uncertain. Trimming removed 0 bases at V and 4 bases at J, with 15 bases between. This CDR3 has 15 amino acids. CDR1 is GTSNPN and CDR2 is SVGIG in the germline V gene (reference sequence). The CDR3 sequence is CAWSVGLRPGETQYF. CDR3 bases: TGTGCCTGGAGTGTAGGTCTTCGGCCGGGAGAGACCCAGTACTTC.

V gene TRBV15 combines with J gene TRBJ1-5, with D unclear. V was cut by 6 bases and J by 4 bases, with 16 bases left in between. From germline, CDR1 is LNHNV and CDR2 YYDKDF (reference sequence). This CDR3 is built from 15 residues. CDR3 coding DNA: TGTGCCACCAGTTTAAGAGGGCTTCGAAATCAGCCCCAGCATTTT. This codes for CATSLRGLRNQPQHF.

The rearrangement uses TRBV5-6 and TRBJ1-5, with a weak D call TRBD1 (6 bases). CDR3 length equals 15 residues. Trimming removed 2 bases from V and 9 bases from J, with 18 bases in between. CDR1 SGHDT and CDR2 YYEEEE come from the germline V gene. CDR3 DNA sequence: TGTGCCAGCAGCTTAGGGGGGGCGGCTTTCGGGCCCCAGCATTTT. Its translation: CASSLGGAAFGPQHF.

This chain joins TRBV19 and TRBJ2-1, with D possibly being TRBD2 (6 bases). V was clipped by 4 bases and J by 9 bases, with 19 bases between them. Germline V lookup: CDR1 LNHDA, CDR2 SQIVND (reference sequence). The CDR3 contains 15 residues. CDR3 DNA sequence: TGTGCCAGTAGTAAACTAGCAAGGGTTCCCAGTGAGCAGTTCTTC. This encodes CASSKLARVPSEQFF.

This chain connects TRBV7-3 to TRBJ2-1; TRBD2 matches 11 bases. The CDR3 contains 16 residues. Trimming removed 5 bases from V and 9 bases from J; junction bases left unmatched: 12. Looked up from germline, CDR1 is SGHTA and CDR2 is FQGTGA. The CDR3 region has the DNA TGTGCCAGCAGCCCGAGGACTGCTAGCGGGGGGATTGAGCAGTTCTTC. This codes for CASSPRTASGGIEQFF.

The chain uses TRBV27 and TRBJ2-1; TRBD2 aligns across 10 bases. Germline lookup yields CDR1 MNHEY and CDR2 SMNVEV (reference sequence). This CDR3 spans 16 amino acids. Trimming removed 4 bases from V and 6 bases from J; junction bases left unmatched: 9. The chain's CDR3 is CASSWASGRMGNEQFF. The CDR3, as DNA: TGTGCCAGCAGTTGGGCTAGCGGGAGAATGGGCAATGAGCAGTTCTTC.

This chain links TRBV19 with TRBJ2-1; 14 positions agree with TRBD2. Germline CDR1 LNHDA, CDR2 SQIVND (reference sequence). This CDR3 has 20 residues. Losses at the gene ends were 2 bases for V and 5 bases for J; bases not matched to a gene: 14. CDR3: CASSIQGLAGAFKINNEQFF. The CDR3 region has the DNA TGTGCCAGTAGTATACAGGGACTAGCGGGGGCCTTCAAAATCAACAATGAGCAGTTCTTC.

The V and J genes are TRBV29-1 and TRBJ2-3; 7 bases map to TRBD1. Germline V gene sequence: CDR1 SQVTM, CDR2 ANQGSEA. The CDR3 sequence is 15 residues long. Trimming took 0 bases from V and 7 from J; bases not matched to a gene: 10. CDR3 protein: CSVEETTGRGYTQYF. Here the CDR3 DNA reads TGCAGCGTTGAAGAGACGACAGGGAGAGGATATACGCAGTATTTT.

The chain is built from TRBV5-1 and TRBJ2-7, with a tentative D call TRBD2 (6 bases). Germline V CDR1 and CDR2: SGHRS, YFSETQ. The V end lost 2 bases, the J end lost 3 bases, and 15 bases lay between the germline ends. This CDR3 comprises 15 residues. The CDR3 spells CASSLSEGPFYEQYF. For the CDR3, the DNA is TGCGCCAGCAGCTTATCGGAGGGGCCCTTCTACGAGCAGTACTTC.

The chain recombines TRBV28 with TRBJ2-4, with D unresolved. The CDR3 is 13 amino acids. In germline, CDR1 is MDHEN, CDR2 SYDVKM. The V gene lost 3 bases and the J gene lost 6 bases, with 9 bases spanning the gap. CDR3 residues: CASSFGRINIQYF. The CDR3 coding sequence is TGTGCCAGCAGTTTTGGGCGAATAAACATTCAGTACTTC.

The rearrangement joins TRBV5-1 to TRBJ2-3; D ambiguous. Trimming cost V 0 bases and J 0 bases, with 2 bases left between them. Looked up from germline, CDR1 is SGHRS and CDR2 is YFSETQ. This CDR3 is built from 13 residues. The CDR3 here is CASSLASTDTQYF. The DNA for the CDR3 is TGCGCCAGCAGCTTGGCAAGCACAGATACGCAGTATTTT.

The rearrangement uses TRBV29-1 and TRBJ2-1; TRBD2 matches at 12 bases. CDR1 and CDR2 (germline): SQVTM, ANQGSEA. The CDR3 contains 17 residues. Germline trimming cut 0 bases from V and 2 bases from J; bases unmatched to any gene: 5. The CDR3 nucleotides read TGCAGCGTTGAAGATCGGGCTAGCGGGAGGGCCTACAATGAGCAGTTCTTC. Its translation is CSVEDRASGRAYNEQFF.

The rearrangement links TRBV7-9 to TRBJ2-1; 7 bases are shared with TRBD2. V gave up 5 bases and J gave up 4 bases; unmatched junction bases: 11. The CDR3 is 16 residues long. Germline V gives CDR1 SEHNR, CDR2 FQNEAQ (reference sequence). CDR3 sequence: CASSPIGLGNYNEQFF. CDR3 DNA: TGTGCCAGCAGCCCAATCGGACTAGGGAATTACAATGAGCAGTTCTTC.

The sample holds a few counts of this clone. This chain uses TRBV2 with TRBJ1-1; the match to TRBD1 covers 10 bases. The trim removed 1 base at V and 1 base at J, leaving 6 bases unmatched. Germline CDR1 and CDR2: SNHLY and FYNNEI. CDR3 length equals 17 residues. CDR3 amino acids: CASSEGLGQGPNTEAFF. The CDR3, as DNA: TGTGCCAGCAGTGAAGGGTTGGGACAGGGGCCGAACACTGAAGCTTTCTTT.

This clone showed up many times. V gene TRBV5-4 combines with J gene TRBJ2-6, with D possibly being TRBD1 (6 bases). There are 14 residues in the CDR3. Deletions cut 5 bases from V and 0 bases from J, with 6 bases between. The germline CDR1 and CDR2 sequences are SGHNT and YYREEE (reference sequence). The CDR3: CASRDSSGANVLTF. The CDR3 nucleotides read TGTGCCAGCAGGGACAGCTCTGGGGCCAACGTCCTGACTTTC.

Remarks on this clone: A junction end diverges from the germline sequence, so it may reflect a read error. CDR3 coding DNA: TGTGCCAGCAGCCAAGAGGCTAGCGGGGGGGCACGGGTGAACTTC. It specifies CASSQEASGGARVNF. The chain is built from TRBV4-2 and TRBJ2-7; 12 bases are a match to TRBD2. Germline lookup yields CDR1 LGHNA and CDR2 YNFKEQ. The CDR3 runs to 15 residues.

This clone was counted a few times. The chain is built from TRBV19 and TRBJ1-1; D gene uncertain. Looked up from germline, CDR1 is LNHDA and CDR2 is SQIVND (reference sequence). V lost 6 bases and J 4 bases, leaving 15 bases between the germline ends. This CDR3 is built from 14 residues. In DNA form, the CDR3 reads TGTGCCAGTAGCACGGGAGGGAGCCCCACTGAAGCTTTCTTT. Encoded protein: CASSTGGSPTEAFF.

The V call is TRBV5-1, the J call TRBJ1-1; 10 positions match TRBD1. V lost 0 bases to trimming and J lost 5 bases; unmatched junction nucleotides: 7. CDR3 size: 16 residues. Germline V CDR1 and CDR2: SGHRS, YFSETQ. The CDR3 bases are TGCGCCAGCAGCTTGGGACAGGGGGCGCTGAGGACTGAAGCTTTCTTT. It yields the protein CASSLGQGALRTEAFF.